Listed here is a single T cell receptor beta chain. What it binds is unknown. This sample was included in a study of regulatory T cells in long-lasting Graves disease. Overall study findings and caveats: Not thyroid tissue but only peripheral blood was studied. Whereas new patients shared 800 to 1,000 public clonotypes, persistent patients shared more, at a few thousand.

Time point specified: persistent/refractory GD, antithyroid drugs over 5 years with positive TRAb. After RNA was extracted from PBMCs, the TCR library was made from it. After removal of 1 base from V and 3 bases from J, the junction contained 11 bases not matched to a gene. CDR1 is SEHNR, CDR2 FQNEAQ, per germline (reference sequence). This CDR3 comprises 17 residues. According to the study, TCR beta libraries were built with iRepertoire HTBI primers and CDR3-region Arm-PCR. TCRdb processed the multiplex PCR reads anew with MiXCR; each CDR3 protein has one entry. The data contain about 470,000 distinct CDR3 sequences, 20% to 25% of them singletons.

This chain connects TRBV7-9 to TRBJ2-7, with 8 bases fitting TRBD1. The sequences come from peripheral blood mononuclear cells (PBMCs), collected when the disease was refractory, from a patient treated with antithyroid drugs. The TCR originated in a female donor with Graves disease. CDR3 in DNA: TGTGCCAGCAGCTTAGTGTCAGGACAGGGAAGGAACTACGAGCAGTACTTC. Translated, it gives CASSLVSGQGRNYEQYF.